This TCR beta chain stems from a study of blood T cell repertoires in COVID-19. Study at large: Sites across the United States, Italy and Spain contributed samples from acute and convalescent COVID-19. PBMCs, B-cell-depleted T cells, or T cells provided the cDNA or gDNA that made up the material.

Seattle enrolled patients during active infection and tracked them longitudinally. In the source study's methods: Estimation of nucleated cell counts relied on the amplification of reference gene primers. TCRdb's table, derived via immunoSEQ multiplex PCR, lists solely in-frame clones and lacks some. The V and J calls and the clone size are those of that table, but D and trimming were determined from the DNA. The table includes some 200,000 clones, around 80% detected once. The sequence was collected from a woman older than 75 with COVID-19, enrolled during active disease. What was sequenced was peripheral blood.

CDR3 in DNA: TGTGCCAGCAGTCCGCTCGGGGGCTATGGCTACACCTTC. As protein: CASSPLGGYGYTF. V usage is TRBV28 and J usage is TRBJ1-2; tentatively, D is TRBD1 (5 bases). CDR1 and CDR2 from the germline V gene are MDHEN and SYDVKM. Trimming removed 5 bases from V and 4 bases from J, with 11 bases in between. This CDR3 has 13 residues.